This T cell receptor beta chain was documented in a study of T cells expressing NK-cell markers. Study in general: Most of the eight sequenced donors were HCMV-seropositive; one was seronegative.

TCRdb reprocessed the 5' RACE reads and stores each CDR3 protein as one record, lacking DNA. Its clone listing holds about 160,000 distinct CDR3 sequences. A word on this clonotype: Its antigen is as yet unknown.

Study outcomes and limitations: What remained unclear was the HCMV specificity of expanded NKG2C+ T cell clones. Among a handful of donors, these clonotypes also ranked first in the CD3+CD56-NKG2C+ fraction.

Sequenced: blood T cells: a sorted CD56 or NKG2C T cell subset, CD4+ or CD8+ T cells, or bulk PBMC T cells (not recorded which). This clonotype originated in a man aged 18 to 69 in good health.

CDR3 region: CASSPTGAGGQETQYF. The chain joins TRBV6-4 to TRBJ2-5; the TCRdb call, TRBD1, lacks DNA for checking. The germline V gene has CDR1 MRHNA and CDR2 SNTAGT. The CDR3 sequence is 16 residues long.